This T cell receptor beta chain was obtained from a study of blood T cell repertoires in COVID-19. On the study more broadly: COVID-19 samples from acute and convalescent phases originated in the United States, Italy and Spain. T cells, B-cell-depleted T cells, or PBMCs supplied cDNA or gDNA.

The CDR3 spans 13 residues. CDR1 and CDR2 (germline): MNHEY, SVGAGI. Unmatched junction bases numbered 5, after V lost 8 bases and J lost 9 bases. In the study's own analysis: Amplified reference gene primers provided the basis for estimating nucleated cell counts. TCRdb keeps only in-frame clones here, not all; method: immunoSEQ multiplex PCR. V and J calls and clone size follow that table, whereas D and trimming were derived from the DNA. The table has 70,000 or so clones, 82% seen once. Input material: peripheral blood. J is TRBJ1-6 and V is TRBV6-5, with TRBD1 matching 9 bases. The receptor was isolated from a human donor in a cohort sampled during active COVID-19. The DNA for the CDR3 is TGTGCCAGCGGACAGGGGACGGGTTCACCCCTCCACTTT. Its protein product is CASGQGTGSPLHF.